This TCR beta chain was identified in a study of metastatic and nonmetastatic thyroid tumors. Whole-study context: Both malignant and benign thyroid patients supplied peripheral blood and tumor or nodule tissue samples, across which the repertoires of these patients were then compared.

Patients were all untreated before their thyroid surgery. This clone has a handful of counts. Its antigen is unknown. In the original processing: In papillary thyroid cancer, a distant-metastasis classifier was built using CDR3 differences across clinicopathological groups. TCRdb reanalyzed the PCR reads with MiXCR. The V and J calls here are based on TCRdb, not the publication. The sample lists some 15,000 clones, over 25% seen once, with about a fifth in the top ten. The length of the CDR3 is 16 residues. Germline-derived CDR1 and CDR2 are MNHEY and SVGEGT. V lost 2 bases to trimming and J lost 1 base, with 15 bases between them. Study results and limitations: The reported finding was significantly higher TCR beta diversity in malignant thyroid tumors relative to benign nodules, in blood and tumor.

This TCR derives from a female donor with papillary thyroid cancer or a benign thyroid nodule (not recorded which). Some clones in this sample may be carry-over from other donors' samples. The chain has TRBV6-2 or TRBV6-3 and TRBJ2-7, with a weak D call TRBD2 (5 bases). Sequencing input: tumor tissue. CDR3 sequence reads: CASSYTTDRGSYEQYF. CDR3 in DNA: TGTGCCAGCAGTTACACTACGGATCGGGGTTCCTACGAGCAGTACTTC.